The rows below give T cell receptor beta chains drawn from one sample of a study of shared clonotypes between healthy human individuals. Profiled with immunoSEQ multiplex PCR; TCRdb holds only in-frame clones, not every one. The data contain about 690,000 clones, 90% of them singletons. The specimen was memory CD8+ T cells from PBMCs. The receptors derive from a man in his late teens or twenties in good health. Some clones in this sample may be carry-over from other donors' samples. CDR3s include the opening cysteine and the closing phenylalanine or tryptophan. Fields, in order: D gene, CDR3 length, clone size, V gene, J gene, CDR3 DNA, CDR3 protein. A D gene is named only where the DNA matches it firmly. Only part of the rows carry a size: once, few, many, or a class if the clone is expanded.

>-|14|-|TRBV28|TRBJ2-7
TGTGCCAGCAGTTTATGGCGGGAAGGCCACGAGCAGTACTTC
CASSLWREGHEQYF
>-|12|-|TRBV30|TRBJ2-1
TGTGCCTGGAGTCGTCAGGGCGATGAGCAGTTCTTC
CAWSRQGDEQFF
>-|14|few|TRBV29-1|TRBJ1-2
TGCAGCGTTGTAACGCCGCCCCCCTTCTATGGCTACACCTTC
CSVVTPPPFYGYTF
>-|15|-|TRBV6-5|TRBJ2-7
TGTGCCAGCAGTTACATCTTCGGGGGTTTCGGTGAGCAGTACTTC
CASSYIFGGFGEQYF
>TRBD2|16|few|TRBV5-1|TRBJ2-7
TGCGCCAGCAGCTTGTCTTCCAGCGGGGCCCCCTACGAGCAGTACTTC
CASSLSSSGAPYEQYF
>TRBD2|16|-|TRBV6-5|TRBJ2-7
TGTGCCAGCAGTTACAGTCATCCGGGACTAAACTACGAGCAGTACTTC
CASSYSHPGLNYEQYF
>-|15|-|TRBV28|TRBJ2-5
TGTGCCAGCAGTTTATTCTGGAGGACGGAAGAGACCCAGTACTTC
CASSLFWRTEETQYF
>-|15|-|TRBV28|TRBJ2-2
TGTGCCAGCAGTTTATTGGCAGAAAACACCGGGGAGCTGTTTTTT
CASSLLAENTGELFF
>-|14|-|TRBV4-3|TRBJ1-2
TGCGCCAGCAGCCAAGATAGGGGTTATGGTGGCTACACCTTC
CASSQDRGYGGYTF
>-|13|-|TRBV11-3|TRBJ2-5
TGTGCCAGCAGCTTCGGGATGAAAGAGACCCAGTACTTC
CASSFGMKETQYF
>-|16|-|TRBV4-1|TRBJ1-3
TGCGCCAGCAGCCTGGGTTGGGAAAGGAGTGGAAACACCATATATTTT
CASSLGWERSGNTIYF
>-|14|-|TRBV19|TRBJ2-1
TGTGCCAGTAGTGAAGGGGGGCCAGGCAATGAGCAGTTCTTC
CASSEGGPGNEQFF
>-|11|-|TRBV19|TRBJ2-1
TGTGCCAGTAGTATACTAGGTGAGCAGTTCTTC
CASSILGEQFF
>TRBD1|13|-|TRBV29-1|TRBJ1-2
TGCAGCGTTGGACAGGGAGTTTACTATGGCTACACCTTC
CSVGQGVYYGYTF
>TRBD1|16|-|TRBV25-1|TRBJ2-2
TGTGCCAGCAGTGGCCCCGACAGGGTCGACACCGGGGAGCTGTTTTTT
CASSGPDRVDTGELFF
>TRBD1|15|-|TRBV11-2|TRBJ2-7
TGTGCCAGCAGCCTCCTCGGACAGGGGTCCTACGAGCAGTACTTC
CASSLLGQGSYEQYF
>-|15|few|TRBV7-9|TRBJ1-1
TGTGCCAGCAGCTTAGGTGCCGGGTTTGAGGCTGAAGCTTTCTTT
CASSLGAGFEAEAFF
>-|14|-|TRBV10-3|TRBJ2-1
TGTGCCATCAGGCCCGGGACCGAGTACAATGAGCAGTTCTTC
CAIRPGTEYNEQFF
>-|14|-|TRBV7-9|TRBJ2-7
TGTGCCAGCAGCCCAACCCACCAGGGAAACGAGCAGTACTTC
CASSPTHQGNEQYF
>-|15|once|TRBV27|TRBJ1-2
TGTGCCAGCAGTTACAGACAAGGATCGGGACTCGGCTACACCTTC
CASSYRQGSGLGYTF
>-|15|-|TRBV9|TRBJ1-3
TGTGCCAGCAGCCCCGGGCCAAAGGGTGGAAACACCATATATTTT
CASSPGPKGGNTIYF
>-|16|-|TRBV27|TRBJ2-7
TGTGCCAGCAGTTCCTACGCCGGTCCCGCGGTCTACGAGCAGTACTTC
CASSSYAGPAVYEQYF
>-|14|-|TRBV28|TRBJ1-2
TGTGCCAGCAGTTTAAGGCCAAAAGGAAACGGCTACACCTTC
CASSLRPKGNGYTF
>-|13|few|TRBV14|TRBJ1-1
TGTGCCAGCAGAACCGACAGGAACACTGAAGCTTTCTTT
CASRTDRNTEAFF
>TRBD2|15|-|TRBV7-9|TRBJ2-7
TGTGCCAGCAGTTATATGACTAGCGGCCCCTACGAGCAGTACTTC
CASSYMTSGPYEQYF
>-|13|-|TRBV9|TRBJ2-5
TGTGCCAGCAGCGCTACAGCGCAAGAGACCCAGTACTTC
CASSATAQETQYF
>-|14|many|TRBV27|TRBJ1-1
TGTGCCAGCAGTTTAACTGGGGGGAGCACTGAAGCTTTCTTT
CASSLTGGSTEAFF
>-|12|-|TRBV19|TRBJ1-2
TGTGCCAGTGGGGACAAGAGTAGGGGCTACACCTTC
CASGDKSRGYTF
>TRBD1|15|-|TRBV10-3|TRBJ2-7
TGTGCCATCAGGGACCCGGGACAGGGGCTGGGGGAGCAGTACTTC
CAIRDPGQGLGEQYF
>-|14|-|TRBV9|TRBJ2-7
TGTGCCAGCAGCGTAGGAGGGGACACCTACGAGCAGTACTTC
CASSVGGDTYEQYF
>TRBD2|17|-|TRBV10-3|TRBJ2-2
TGTGCCATCAGGGTGGGACTAGCGGGAGATTTCGCCGGGGAGCTGTTTTTT
CAIRVGLAGDFAGELFF
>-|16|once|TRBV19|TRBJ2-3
TGTGCCAGTACGGAATTGAGGGGGGAAGGCACAGATACGCAGTATTTT
CASTELRGEGTDTQYF
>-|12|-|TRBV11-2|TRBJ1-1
TGTGCCAGCAGCTTAGGGACAGCTGAAGCTTTCTTT
CASSLGTAEAFF
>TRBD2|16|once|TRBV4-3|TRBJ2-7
TGCGCCAGCAGCCAAGATCGGCTAGCGGGAGACCACGAGCAGTACTTC
CASSQDRLAGDHEQYF
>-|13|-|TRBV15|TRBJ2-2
TGTGCCACAGACGTAGCTGGCACCGGGGAGCTGTTTTTT
CATDVAGTGELFF
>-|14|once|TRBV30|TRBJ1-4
TGTGCCTGGAGTGTGGCAGGGGCGTATGAAAAACTGTTTTTT
CAWSVAGAYEKLFF
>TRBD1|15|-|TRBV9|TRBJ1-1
TGTGCCAGCAGCGTGATCGAACAGGGGGGCACTGAAGCTTTCTTT
CASSVIEQGGTEAFF
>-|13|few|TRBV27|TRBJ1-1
TGTGCCAGCAGTTTCCAGGGTGGCACTGAAGCTTTCTTT
CASSFQGGTEAFF
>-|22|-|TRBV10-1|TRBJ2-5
TGCGCCAGCAGTGGCCGGGACAGGGTAAGGAAGTGGCTAGCGGGGGCTCAAGAGACCCAGTACTTC
CASSGRDRVRKWLAGAQETQYF
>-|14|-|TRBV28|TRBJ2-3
TGTGCCAGCAGTTTAGCGGTCGTAACAGATACGCAGTATTTT
CASSLAVVTDTQYF
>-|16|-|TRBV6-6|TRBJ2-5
TGTGCCAGCAGTTACTCGGTGGGGACAAGAGGGGAGACCCAGTACTTC
CASSYSVGTRGETQYF
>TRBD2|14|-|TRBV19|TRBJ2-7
TGTGCCAGTAGTATGCTAGCGGGCCGCTACGAGCAGTACTTC
CASSMLAGRYEQYF
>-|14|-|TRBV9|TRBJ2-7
TGTGCCAGCAGCTCCGGACACCTCTCCTACGAGCAGTACTTC
CASSSGHLSYEQYF
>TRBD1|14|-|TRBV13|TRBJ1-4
TGTGCCAGCACATCCGGGACAGGGTGGGAAAAACTGTTTTTT
CASTSGTGWEKLFF
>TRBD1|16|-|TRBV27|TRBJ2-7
TGTGCCAGCAGTTCGGGACAGGGGTCAGGGGTCTACGAGCAGTACTTC
CASSSGQGSGVYEQYF
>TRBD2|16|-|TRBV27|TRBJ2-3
TGTGCCAGCAGTTTATTGGTCGGCGGGAGAACAGATACGCAGTATTTT
CASSLLVGGRTDTQYF
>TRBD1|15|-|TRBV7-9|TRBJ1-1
TGTGCCAGCACCCTCCAGGGGGAAGGCAACACTGAAGCTTTCTTT
CASTLQGEGNTEAFF
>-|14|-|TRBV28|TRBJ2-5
TGTGCCAGCAGTTTAGCCAGGCAGGAGGAGACCCAGTACTTC
CASSLARQEETQYF
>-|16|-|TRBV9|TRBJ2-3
TGTGCCAGCAGCGCGTTCAGCGTTTTTAGCACAGATACGCAGTATTTT
CASSAFSVFSTDTQYF
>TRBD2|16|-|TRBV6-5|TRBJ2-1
TGTGCCAGCAGTTACTCCGGGAGGGCTATCTACAATGAGCAGTTCTTC
CASSYSGRAIYNEQFF
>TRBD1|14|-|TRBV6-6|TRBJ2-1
TGTGCCACCCGGGACAGGGGGTCCTACAATGAGCAGTTCTTC
CATRDRGSYNEQFF
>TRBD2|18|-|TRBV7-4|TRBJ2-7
TGTGCCAGCAGCCTAGGGACTAGCGGGAGGAGGGAAACCTACGAGCAGTACTTC
CASSLGTSGRRETYEQYF
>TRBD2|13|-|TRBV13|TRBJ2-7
TGTGCCAGTCTGACTAGCGGTACTTACGAGCAGTACTTC
CASLTSGTYEQYF
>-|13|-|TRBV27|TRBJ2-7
TGTGCCAGCAGTTACTCCAGAACCTACGAGCAGTACTTC
CASSYSRTYEQYF
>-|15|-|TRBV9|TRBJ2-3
TGTGCCAGCAACCCCGGCAGGATGGCCACAGATACGCAGTATTTT
CASNPGRMATDTQYF
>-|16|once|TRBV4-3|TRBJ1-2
TGCGCCAGCAGCCAAGATCGTAGATCAGGGGCCGATGGCTACACCTTC
CASSQDRRSGADGYTF
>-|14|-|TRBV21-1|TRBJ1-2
TGTGCCATACTAAAAGGGGGACAGGGCTATGGCTACACCTTC
CAILKGGQGYGYTF
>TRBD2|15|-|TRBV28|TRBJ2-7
TGTGCCAGCAGTCCGACTAGCGCTTCTTCCTACGAGCAGTACTTC
CASSPTSASSYEQYF